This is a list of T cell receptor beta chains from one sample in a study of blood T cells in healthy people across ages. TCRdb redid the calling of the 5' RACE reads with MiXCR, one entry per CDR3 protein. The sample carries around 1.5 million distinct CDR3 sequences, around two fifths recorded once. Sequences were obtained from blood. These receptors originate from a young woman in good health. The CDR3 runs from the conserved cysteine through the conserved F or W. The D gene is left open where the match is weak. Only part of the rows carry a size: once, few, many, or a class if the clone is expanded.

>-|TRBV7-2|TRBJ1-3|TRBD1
TGTGCCGGCAGCTCGAGTACAGGGGTCTCTGGAAACACCATATATTTT
CAGSSSTGVSGNTIYF
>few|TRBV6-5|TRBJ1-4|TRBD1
TGTGCCAGCAGTTACTCTGGACAGGGAAATGAAAAACTGTTTTTT
CASSYSGQGNEKLFF
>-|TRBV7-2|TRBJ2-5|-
TGTGCCAGCAGCTTCTTAGCGGCGTATCAAGAGACCCAGTACTTC
CASSFLAAYQETQYF
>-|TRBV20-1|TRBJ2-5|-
TGCAGTGCCCGGCCCGGGACTTTGTCGATGGAGACCCAGTACTTC
CSARPGTLSMETQYF
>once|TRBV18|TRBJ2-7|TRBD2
TGTGCCAGCTCACCTCTGACTAGCTCCGAGCAGTACTTC
CASSPLTSSEQYF
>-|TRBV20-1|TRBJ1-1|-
TGCAGTGCTAGGGTTTGGGGATACGGGGTTTCGAGCACTGAAGCTTTCTTT
CSARVWGYGVSSTEAFF
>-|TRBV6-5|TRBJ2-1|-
TGTGCCAGCACCGGAGTCAACAATGAGCAGTTCTTC
CASTGVNNEQFF
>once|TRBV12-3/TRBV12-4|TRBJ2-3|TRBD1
TGTGCCAGCAGTTCCCCCCACAGGGGAAGCACAGATACGCAGTATTTT
CASSSPHRGSTDTQYF
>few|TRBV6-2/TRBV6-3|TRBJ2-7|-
TGTGCCAGCAGTTACCCTAGGACTTCCTCCTACGAGCAGTACTTC
CASSYPRTSSYEQYF
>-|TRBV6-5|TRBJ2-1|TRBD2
TGTGCCAGCAGAGGAAGCGGGAACAACAATGAGCAGTTCTTC
CASRGSGNNNEQFF
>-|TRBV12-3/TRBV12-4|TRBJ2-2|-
TGTGCCAGCAGTTCCCTCCCCTATGACAGGGGAGGGACCGGGGAGCTGTTTTTT
CASSSLPYDRGGTGELFF
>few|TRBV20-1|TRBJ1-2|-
TGCAGTGCTAGAGAGGTCAGTTCGGGTGGCTACACCTTC
CSAREVSSGGYTF
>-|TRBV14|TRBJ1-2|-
TGTGCCAGCAGCCATTCCATTAGGGGAACGGATGGCTACACCTTC
CASSHSIRGTDGYTF
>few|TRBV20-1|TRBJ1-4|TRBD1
TGCAGTGCGAGACAGGGAGGGAGAAATGAAAAACTGTTTTTT
CSARQGGRNEKLFF
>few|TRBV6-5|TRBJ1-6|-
TGTGCCAGCAGTTACTCCGCCAAAGGAAATTCACCCCTCCACTTT
CASSYSAKGNSPLHF
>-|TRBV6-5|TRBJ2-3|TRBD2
TGTGCCAGCAGAAGCGGGAGGTGGGATACGCAGTATTTT
CASRSGRWDTQYF
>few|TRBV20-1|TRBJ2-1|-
TGCAGTGCTAGAGACCCCTCCGGGGGCGGGGGAAACAATGAGCAGTTCTTC
CSARDPSGGGGNNEQFF
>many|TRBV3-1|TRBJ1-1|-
TGTGCCAGCAGCCCCAGTGGGGGCACTGAAGCTTTCTTT
CASSPSGGTEAFF
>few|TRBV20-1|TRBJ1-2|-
TGCAGTGCTTTAGCCCCTGGGCTGACCGGTACCTATGGCTACACCTTC
CSALAPGLTGTYGYTF
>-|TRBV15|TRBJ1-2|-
TGTGCCACCAGCACCCTGGACAGCCTGGACGGCTACACCTTC
CATSTLDSLDGYTF
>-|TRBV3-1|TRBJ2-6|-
TGTGCCAGCAGCCAAAGGGGCACCTACTCTGGGGCCAACGTCCTGACTTTC
CASSQRGTYSGANVLTF
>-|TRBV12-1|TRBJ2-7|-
TGTGCCAGCAGCTCCCGGGACACTCACTCCTACGAGCAGTACTTC
CASSSRDTHSYEQYF
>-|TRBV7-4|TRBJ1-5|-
TGTGCCAGCAGCGCGCTTAGTGGGGACATTAGCAATCAGCCCCAGCATTTT
CASSALSGDISNQPQHF
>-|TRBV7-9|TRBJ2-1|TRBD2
TGTGCCAGCAGCTTAGCGTGGCCTAGCGGGAGGAATGAGCAGTTCTTC
CASSLAWPSGRNEQFF
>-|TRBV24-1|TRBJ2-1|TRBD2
TGTGCCACCAGTACTGCGGGGGGCAACAATGAGCAGTTCTTC
CATSTAGGNNEQFF
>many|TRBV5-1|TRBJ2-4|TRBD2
TGCGCCAGCAGCTCCGGGACTAGTAACATTCAGTACTTC
CASSSGTSNIQYF
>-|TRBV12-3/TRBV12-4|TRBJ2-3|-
TGTGCCAGCAGTTTAAGACAGGCTAGCACAGATACGCAGTATTTT
CASSLRQASTDTQYF
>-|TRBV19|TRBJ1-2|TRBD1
TGTGCCAGTAGTATTGGGGACAGGGGCTCTGGCTACACCTTC
CASSIGDRGSGYTF
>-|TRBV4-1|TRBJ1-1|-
TGCGCCAGCAGCCAAGAGATTGGGGCGCCCACTGAAGCTTTCTTT
CASSQEIGAPTEAFF
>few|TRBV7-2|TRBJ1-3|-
TGTGCCAGCGCTATCTCTGGAAACACCATATATTTT
CASAISGNTIYF
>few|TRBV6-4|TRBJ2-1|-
TGTGCCAGCAGTGACACCGTTGAACGGACATACAATGAGCAGTTCTTC
CASSDTVERTYNEQFF
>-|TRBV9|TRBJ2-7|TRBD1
TGTGCCAGCAGCGGGACAGGGGGATCCCCCTACACCTACGAGCAGTACTTC
CASSGTGGSPYTYEQYF
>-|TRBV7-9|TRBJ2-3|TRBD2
TGTGCCAGCCCCCCAGCGGGAGGCGTCACAGATACGCAGTATTTT
CASPPAGGVTDTQYF
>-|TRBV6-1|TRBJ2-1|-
TGTGCCAGCAGTGGACCGGCCACAGGGAGGCATGAGCAGTTCTTC
CASSGPATGRHEQFF
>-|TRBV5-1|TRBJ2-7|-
TGCGCCAGCAGCTTGGCGTTTCCGGTCTACTCCTACGAGCAGTACTTC
CASSLAFPVYSYEQYF
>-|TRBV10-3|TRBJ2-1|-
TGTGCCATCAGTGCGTTGGGGACCCAAGGCAATGAGCAGTTCTTC
CAISALGTQGNEQFF
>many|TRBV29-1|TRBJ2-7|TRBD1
TGCAGCGTTGAAGGGACAGGGACCTACGAGCAGTACTTC
CSVEGTGTYEQYF
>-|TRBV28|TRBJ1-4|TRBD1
TGTGCCAGCAGTCCAGGGACAGGGGAGGCGACTAATGAAAAACTGTTTTTT
CASSPGTGEATNEKLFF
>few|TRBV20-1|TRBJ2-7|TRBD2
TGCAGTGCTTCACTAGCGGACAGCTCCTACGAGCAGTACTTC
CSASLADSSYEQYF
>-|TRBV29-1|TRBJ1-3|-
TGCAGCGTCGAAGAGCCCCCAGGGGTGGATGGAAACACCATATATTTT
CSVEEPPGVDGNTIYF
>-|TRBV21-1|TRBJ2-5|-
TGTGCCAGCAGCAACCCCAGCAGACAAGAGACCCAGTACTTC
CASSNPSRQETQYF
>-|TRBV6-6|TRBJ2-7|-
TGTGCCAGCAGTTACTCGAATAACGATCGGAACCCGTACGAGCAGTACTTC
CASSYSNNDRNPYEQYF
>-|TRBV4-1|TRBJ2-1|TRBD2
TGCGCCAGCAGCCAAGTAGATATGGGACTAGCGGCTTACAATGAGCAGTTCTTC
CASSQVDMGLAAYNEQFF
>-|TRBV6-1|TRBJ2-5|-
TGTGCCAGCAGTGAAGCGGGGTTGACAACCCAAGAGACCCAGTACTTC
CASSEAGLTTQETQYF
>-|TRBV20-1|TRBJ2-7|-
TGCAGTACTAAGAGACAACAGGCATTCCTATACGAGCAGTACTTC
CSTKRQQAFLYEQYF